One sample yielded the 18 T cell receptor beta chains listed below, sequenced in a study of beta chain features in type 1 diabetes. All of the isolated RNA was reverse transcribed, so expressed TCRB transcripts were sequenced. Some clones are missing from TCRdb's copy, which holds only in-frame ones; the method was immunoSEQ multiplex PCR. The sample includes about 660,000 clones, roughly an eighth of them seen just once. Study-level results: Significant though moderate, a shortening of TCRB CDR3s appeared in all four CD4+ subsets of Type 1 diabetes patients.

These receptors' antigens are unknown. Source material: naive CD4+ T cells from blood. These receptor sequences come from a man aged 18-30 years with type 1 diabetes.

The CDR3 loop reads CASSEYPGDNEQFF. The CDR3 DNA reads as TGTGCCAGCAGTGAATACCCCGGGGACAATGAGCAGTTCTTC. V is TRBV25-1 and J is TRBJ2-1; tentatively, D is TRBD2 (5 bases). V lost 0 bases to trimming and J lost 5 bases, with 8 bases between them. The CDR3 is 14 amino acids. Germline V lookup: CDR1 MGHDK, CDR2 SYGVNS.

The chain has TRBV5-1 and TRBJ2-1; the D gene is possibly TRBD1 (6 bases). From germline, CDR1 is SGHRS and CDR2 YFSETQ. The CDR3 spans 16 residues. Trimming removed 3 bases at V and 0 bases at J, with 13 bases between. The CDR3 loop reads CASSSGQFLSYNEQFF. CDR3 coding DNA: TGCGCCAGCAGCTCAGGACAGTTCCTCTCCTACAATGAGCAGTTCTTC.

The genes are TRBV4-1 and TRBJ1-5; 9 positions match TRBD1. The CDR3 loop spans 16 amino acids. CDR1 and CDR2 from the germline V gene are MGHRA and YSYEKL. After removal of 4 bases from V and 6 bases from J, the junction contained 10 bases not matched to a gene. The CDR3 protein is CASSPIGTGLRQPQHF. The CDR3 DNA sequence: TGCGCCAGCAGCCCGATCGGGACAGGGTTGCGTCAGCCCCAGCATTTT.

A note on this clone: The sample holds other DNA sequences that translate to the same CDR3. The CDR3 loop reads CSVEGQMNTEAFF. In DNA, the CDR3 is TGCAGCGTTGAAGGGCAGATGAACACTGAAGCTTTCTTT. The rearrangement links TRBV29-1 to TRBJ1-1; D uncertain. V shed 1 base and J shed 0 bases, with 6 bases lying between them. Germline V gene data show CDR1 as SQVTM and CDR2 as ANQGSEA. CDR3 length equals 13 residues.

This clone was counted a few times. This rearrangement joins TRBV7-2 to TRBJ2-1; the D gene is possibly TRBD1 (6 bases). CDR1 and CDR2 from the germline V gene are SGHTA and FQGNSA. V dropped 5 bases and J dropped 8 bases, with 16 bases sitting between them. CDR3 size: 14 residues. The CDR3 DNA sequence: TGTGCCAGCAGCCCTGGACAGACTCGGGATGAGCAGTTCTTC. Its protein product is CASSPGQTRDEQFF.

Only a few counts were recorded for this clone. The chain employs TRBV30 and TRBJ1-2, with D uncertain. CDR3 length: 13 residues. Germline assignment: CDR1 GTSNPN and CDR2 SVGIG (reference sequence). The V end lost 2 bases, the J end lost 6 bases, and 13 bases lay between the germline ends. As DNA, the CDR3 is TGTGCCTGGAGTATCATGCCAGGTAATGGCTACACCTTC. Protein: CAWSIMPGNGYTF.

This clone has just a few counts. The gene calls are TRBV11-1 and TRBJ2-1, with a possible D match to TRBD1 (5 bases). This CDR3 comprises 13 residues. Trimming took off 5 bases at V and 8 bases at J, with 13 bases between the two ends. The V gene's germline CDR1 is SGHAT and CDR2 FQDESV (reference sequence). Here the CDR3 reads CASSPQGGDEQFF. For the CDR3, the DNA is TGTGCCAGCAGCCCTCAGGGTGGCGATGAGCAGTTCTTC.

The genes are TRBV11-2 and TRBJ1-1; the D gene is possibly TRBD1 (5 bases). Germline CDR1 SGHAT, CDR2 FQNNGV. CDR3 size: 14 residues. V shed 6 bases and J shed 3 bases, with 14 bases lying between them. Here the CDR3 reads CASRHNRGDTEAFF. The CDR3 DNA sequence: TGTGCCAGCAGACACAACCGGGGGGACACTGAAGCTTTCTTT. The entire variable domain, with the rest obtained from reference TRBV11-2 and TRBJ1-1, is as follows: EAGVAQSPRYKIIEKRQSVAFWCNPISGHATLYWYQQILGQGPKLLIQFQNNGVVDDSQLPKDRFSAERLKGVDSTLKIQPAKLEDSAVYLCASRHNRGDTEAFFGQGTRLTVV.

Only a few counts were recorded for this clone. V is TRBV21-1 and J is TRBJ2-7; the tabulated D call, TRBD2, remains unverified against the DNA. TRBV21-1 is classified as a pseudogene. This CDR3 is 15 amino acids long. CDR3 protein: CASSKSPRLTYEQYF. The CDR3 DNA is TGTGCCAGCAGCAAAAGCCCTAGGTTAACCTACGAGCAGTACTTC.

The genes are TRBV9 and TRBJ1-6; TRBD1 might be the D (5 bases). The CDR3 loop spans 15 amino acids. Germline assignment: CDR1 SGDLS and CDR2 YYNGEE. V shed 2 bases and J shed 6 bases, with 12 bases lying between them. CDR3 region: CASSVGGKSNSPLHF. DNA for the CDR3: TGTGCCAGCAGCGTCGGGGGTAAGAGTAATTCACCCCTCCACTTT.

The chain recombines TRBV6-6 with TRBJ2-7, with TRBD1 identical over 11 bases. The CDR3 runs to 15 residues. Trimming removed 6 bases from V and 5 bases from J; junction bases left unmatched: 9. The germline V gene encodes CDR1 MNHNY and CDR2 SVGAGI (reference sequence). CDR3 DNA: TGTGCCAGCAGCCGCGCCGGGACAGGGGGTAACGAGCAGTACTTC. Translating it yields CASSRAGTGGNEQYF.

Only a few counts were recorded for this clone. The rearrangement links TRBV7-2 to TRBJ2-2; TRBD2 aligns across 7 bases. The germline gives CDR1 SGHTA, CDR2 FQGNSA. The CDR3 covers 16 residues. V shed 6 bases and J 1 base; nucleotides not matched to a gene: 8. Written as DNA, the CDR3 is TGTGCCAGCAGAAGGGAGGGGCCGGTGAACACCGGGGAGCTGTTTTTT. It specifies CASRREGPVNTGELFF.

This clone showed up just a few times. This chain joins TRBV19 and TRBJ1-2; D call uncertain. This CDR3 region has 13 residues. Trimming removed 10 bases from V and 2 bases from J, with 14 bases in between. In germline, CDR1 is LNHDA, CDR2 SQIVND (reference sequence). DNA for the CDR3: TGTGCCACCCGGGCCGACTTGAACTATGGCTACACCTTC. This translates into CATRADLNYGYTF.

The table lists this clone with a few counts. V and J are TRBV7-2 and TRBJ2-1, with 11 nucleotides matching TRBD2. The CDR3 is 15 amino acids. Germline CDR1 reads SGHTA; CDR2 reads FQGNSA. The J segment lost 6 bases and the V segment lost 5 bases, leaving 6 bases of the junction unmatched. The CDR3 sequence is CASSRSGGAVNEQFF. CDR3 sequence (DNA): TGTGCCAGCAGCCGTAGCGGGGGGGCCGTCAATGAGCAGTTCTTC.

There are a few counts of this clone. The chain recombines TRBV18 with TRBJ2-5, with D possibly being TRBD1 (6 bases). CDR1 is KGHSH and CDR2 is LQKENI in the germline V gene. V was trimmed by 3 bases and J by 0 bases, leaving 11 bases between them. The CDR3 loop spans 15 amino acids. CDR3 sequence reads: CASSPFQGNQETQYF. The CDR3 DNA sequence: TGTGCCAGCTCACCCTTCCAGGGGAACCAAGAGACCCAGTACTTC.

Only a few counts were recorded for this clone. This chain connects TRBV30 to TRBJ2-7; 11 bases align to TRBD1. The germline V gene encodes CDR1 GTSNPN and CDR2 SVGIG (reference sequence). The CDR3 has 19 amino acids. The ends lost 0 bases at V and 4 bases at J; junction bases unmatched: 17. CDR3 amino acids: CAWSVKSLGQGALLYEQYF. The CDR3 DNA reads as TGTGCCTGGAGTGTAAAGAGTCTAGGACAGGGGGCTCTTTTATACGAGCAGTACTTC.

The chain has TRBV12-5 and TRBJ2-7; possible D gene TRBD1, 5 bases. Germline V gene sequence: CDR1 LGHNT, CDR2 FRNRAP. The CDR3 runs to 13 residues. The ends were cut back, 1 base at V and 1 base at J, with 5 bases in the middle. CDR3 sequence (DNA): TGTGCTAGTGGTTTGGCAGGGTCCTACGAGCAGTACTTC. This encodes CASGLAGSYEQYF.

The chain employs TRBV7-9 and TRBJ1-2, with a tentative D call TRBD1 (5 bases). The CDR3 totals 14 residues. V gave up 1 base and J gave up 8 bases, with 14 bases separating them. Germline CDR1 SEHNR, CDR2 FQNEAQ (reference sequence). This chain's CDR3 is CASSLGGSRIGYTF. The CDR3 nucleotides read TGTGCCAGCAGCTTAGGGGGGTCTCGGATCGGCTACACCTTC.